The 15 T cell receptor beta chains listed next were all sequenced from one sample in a study of long-term antiretroviral therapy in people with HIV. With survey level as its setting, the immunoSEQ assay was v3.0. Generated by immunoSEQ multiplex PCR, the TCRdb table keeps only in-frame clones and is missing some. This table holds 20,000 to 25,000 clones, around 85% found once. The source material was unsorted PBMCs, sampled 1.6 years after starting antiretroviral therapy. Receptor source: a man aged 35 to 55 with HIV.

The chain couples TRBV6-5 to TRBJ1-1, with TRBD1 matching over 11 bases. Germline values: CDR1 MNHEY, CDR2 SVGAGI. Trimming removed 6 bases from V and 2 bases from J; junction bases left unmatched: 5. The CDR3 has 15 residues. This CDR3 reads CASRGQGAGNTEAFF. In nucleotides, the CDR3 is TGTGCCAGCAGAGGACAGGGGGCAGGAAACACTGAAGCTTTCTTT.

The chain combines TRBV11-1 with TRBJ2-7, with D maybe TRBD1 (6 bases). Looked up from germline, CDR1 is SGHAT and CDR2 is FQDESV (reference sequence). Between the trimmed V and J ends, which lost 8 bases and 3 bases, there was a span of 14 bases. There are 13 residues in the CDR3. The CDR3 spells CASSRQVDYEQYF. In DNA, the CDR3 is TGTGCCAGCTCGAGACAGGTAGACTACGAGCAGTACTTC.

V is TRBV6-1 and J is TRBJ1-1, with 10 bases lining up with TRBD1. Germline V gene data show CDR1 as MNHNS and CDR2 as SASEGT. Trimming cost V 5 bases and J 1 base; bases outside gene matches: 4. This CDR3 region has 15 residues. The CDR3 sequence is CASSPWTGGNTEAFF. Written as DNA, the CDR3 is TGTGCCAGCAGTCCTTGGACAGGGGGGAACACTGAAGCTTTCTTT.

This rearrangement joins TRBV10-1 to TRBJ1-1, with no clear D. Trimming took off 0 bases at V and 4 bases at J, with 9 bases between the two ends. CDR1 and CDR2 from the germline V gene are WNHNN and SYGVQD (reference sequence). There are 14 residues in the CDR3. CDR3: CASSESRRSTEAFF. The CDR3 region has the DNA TGCGCCAGCAGTGAGTCAAGACGTAGCACTGAAGCTTTCTTT.

This chain uses TRBV11-2 with TRBJ1-1; D is perhaps TRBD1 (5 bases). Germline V gene data show CDR1 as SGHAT and CDR2 as FQNNGV. The V end was cut by 1 base, the J end by 0 bases, with 12 bases between. The CDR3 contains 16 residues. CDR3 nucleotides: TGTGCCAGCAGCTTAGGATCCTGGGGCATGAACACTGAAGCTTTCTTT. Translation: CASSLGSWGMNTEAFF. Full variable domain (outside the CDR3, taken from reference TRBV11-2 and TRBJ1-1): EAGVAQSPRYKIIEKRQSVAFWCNPISGHATLYWYQQILGQGPKLLIQFQNNGVVDDSQLPKDRFSAERLKGVDSTLKIQPAKLEDSAVYLCASSLGSWGMNTEAFFGQGTRLTVV.

The V call is TRBV19, the J call TRBJ2-6; D unclear. V lost 2 bases and J lost 0, with 5 bases in between. Germline V gives CDR1 LNHDA, CDR2 SQIVND (reference sequence). The CDR3 has 15 residues. The CDR3 DNA reads TGTGCCAGTAGTATAAGAGGCTCTGGGGCCAACGTCCTGACTTTC. It codes for CASSIRGSGANVLTF.

CDR3 amino acids: CASSATGGTDTQYF. CDR3 nucleotides: TGCGCCAGCAGCGCCACAGGGGGCACAGATACGCAGTATTTT. The chain combines TRBV5-1 with TRBJ2-3, with TRBD1 identical over 7 bases. The V gene end was trimmed by 4 bases and the J gene end by 1 base; junction bases not matched to a gene: 3. Germline V CDR1 and CDR2: SGHRS, YFSETQ. This CDR3 contains 14 residues.

J is TRBJ2-2 and V is TRBV30; D is unresolved. V was cut by 4 bases and J by 7 bases, with 10 bases left in between. Germline values: CDR1 GTSNPN, CDR2 SVGIG (reference sequence). The CDR3 extends over 12 amino acids. CDR3 in DNA: TGTGCCTGGACCCTCCTCGGCGGGGAGCTGTTTTTT. Encoded protein: CAWTLLGGELFF.

This chain links TRBV29-1 with TRBJ2-1; TRBD2 matches at 7 bases. CDR3 length: 14 amino acids. V lost 4 bases, J lost 6 bases, and 9 bases stayed unmatched. Germline V CDR1 and CDR2: SQVTM, ANQGSEA. The CDR3 loop reads CSVAWSGKSNEQFF. For the CDR3, the DNA is TGCAGCGTTGCGTGGAGCGGGAAAAGCAATGAGCAGTTCTTC.

The chain couples TRBV27 to TRBJ1-1; D is unclear. V was shortened by 5 bases and J by 4 bases, with 14 bases between the two germline ends. Germline V gene data show CDR1 as MNHEY and CDR2 as SMNVEV (reference sequence). The CDR3 has 14 residues. The CDR3 coding sequence is TGTGCCAGCAGTCCCATGGGAGCGATCACTGAAGCTTTCTTT. As protein: CASSPMGAITEAFF.

J is TRBJ1-6 and V is TRBV19; a possible D gene is TRBD1 (5 bases). V lost 2 bases and J lost 10, with 9 bases in between. The CDR3 loop spans 13 amino acids. In germline, CDR1 is LNHDA, CDR2 SQIVND (reference sequence). CDR3 protein: CASSISWDSPLHF. The CDR3 coding sequence is TGTGCCAGTAGTATAAGTTGGGACTCACCCCTCCACTTT.

The rearrangement uses TRBV5-1 and TRBJ1-2; D not resolved. Trimming cost V 2 bases and J 7 bases, with 9 bases left between them. CDR1 and CDR2 from the germline V gene are SGHRS and YFSETQ. CDR3 size: 12 residues. The CDR3 nucleotides are TGCGCCAGCAGCTTTAGCGTTGGTGGCTACACCTTC. It encodes CASSFSVGGYTF.

This clone was detected only once. The V and J genes are TRBV19 and TRBJ2-3; 8 nucleotides line up with TRBD1. Germline assignment: CDR1 LNHDA and CDR2 SQIVND (reference sequence). The length of the CDR3 is 15 residues. The V segment lost 7 bases and the J segment 3 bases; nucleotides outside the gene matches: 9. The CDR3 DNA sequence: TGTGCCAGTACACCTTCAGGGGGCCAGACAGATACGCAGTATTTT. Its protein product is CASTPSGGQTDTQYF.

The gene calls are TRBV6-1 and TRBJ2-7; the D is unclear. The germline gives CDR1 MNHNS, CDR2 SASEGT. The V end was cut by 8 bases, the J end by 0 bases, with 11 bases between. The CDR3 runs to 13 residues. CDR3 nucleotide sequence: TGTGCCAGCCGCGGTGGGCCCTCCTACGAGCAGTACTTC. Its translation is CASRGGPSYEQYF.

In DNA, the CDR3 is TGTGCCAGTAGTCCCGGGATCTCCTACGAGCAGTACTTC. Translation: CASSPGISYEQYF. V and J are TRBV19 and TRBJ2-7; D perhaps matches TRBD2 (5 bases). Germline V gene lookup returns CDR1 LNHDA and CDR2 SQIVND (reference sequence). The germline V and J ends were trimmed by 5 bases and 0 bases, with 8 bases remaining between them. This CDR3 has 13 residues. Full variable domain (outside the CDR3, taken from reference TRBV19 and TRBJ2-7): DGGITQSPKYLFRKEGQNVTLSCEQNLNHDAMYWYRQDPGQGLRLIYYSQIVNDFQKGDIAEGYSVSREKKESFPLTVTSAQKNPTAFYLCASSPGISYEQYFGPGTRLTVT.